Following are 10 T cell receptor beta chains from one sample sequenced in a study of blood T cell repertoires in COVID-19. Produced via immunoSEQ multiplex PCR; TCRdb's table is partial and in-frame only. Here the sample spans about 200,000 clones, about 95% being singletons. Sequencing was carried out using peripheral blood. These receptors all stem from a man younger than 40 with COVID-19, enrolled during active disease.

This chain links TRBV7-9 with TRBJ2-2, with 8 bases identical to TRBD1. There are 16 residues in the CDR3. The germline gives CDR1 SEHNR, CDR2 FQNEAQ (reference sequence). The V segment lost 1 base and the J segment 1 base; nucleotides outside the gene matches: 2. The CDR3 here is CASSLVGTGNTGELFF. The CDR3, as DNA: TGTGCCAGCAGCTTAGTAGGGACAGGGAACACCGGGGAGCTGTTTTTT.

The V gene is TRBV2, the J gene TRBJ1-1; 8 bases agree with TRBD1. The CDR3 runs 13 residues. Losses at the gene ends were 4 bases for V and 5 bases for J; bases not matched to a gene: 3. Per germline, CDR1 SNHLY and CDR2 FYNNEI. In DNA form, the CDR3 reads TGTGCCAGCAGTGTCAACAGGGGGACTGAAGCTTTCTTT. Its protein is CASSVNRGTEAFF.

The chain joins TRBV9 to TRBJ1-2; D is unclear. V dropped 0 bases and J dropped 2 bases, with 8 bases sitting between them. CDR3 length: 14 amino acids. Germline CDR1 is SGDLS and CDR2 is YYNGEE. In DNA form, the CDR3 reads TGTGCCAGCAGCGTAGGTCCGGGGAACTATGGCTACACCTTC. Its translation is CASSVGPGNYGYTF. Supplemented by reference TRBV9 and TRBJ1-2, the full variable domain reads DSGVTQTPKHLITATGQRVTLRCSPRSGDLSVYWYQQSLDQGLQFLIQYYNGEERAKGNILERFSAQQFPDLHSELNLSSLELGDSALYFCASSVGPGNYGYTFGSGTRLTVV.

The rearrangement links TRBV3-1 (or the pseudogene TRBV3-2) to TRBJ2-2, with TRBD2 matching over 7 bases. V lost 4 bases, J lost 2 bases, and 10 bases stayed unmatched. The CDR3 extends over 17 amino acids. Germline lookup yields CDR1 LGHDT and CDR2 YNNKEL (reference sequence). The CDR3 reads CASSRTRGGSNTGELFF. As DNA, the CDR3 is TGTGCCAGCAGCCGTACGAGGGGAGGGAGTAACACCGGGGAGCTGTTTTTT.

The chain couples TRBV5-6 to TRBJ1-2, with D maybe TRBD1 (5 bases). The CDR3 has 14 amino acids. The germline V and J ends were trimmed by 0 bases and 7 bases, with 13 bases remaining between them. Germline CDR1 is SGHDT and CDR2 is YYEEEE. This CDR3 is CASSLGRADFGYTF. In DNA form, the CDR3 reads TGTGCCAGCAGCTTGGGCAGGGCCGATTTTGGCTACACCTTC.

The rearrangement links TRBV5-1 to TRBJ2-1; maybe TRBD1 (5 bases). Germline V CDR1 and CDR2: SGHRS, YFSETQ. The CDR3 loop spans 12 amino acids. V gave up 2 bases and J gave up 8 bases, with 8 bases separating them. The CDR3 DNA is TGCGCCAGCAGCTTTTCAGGGCATGAGCAGTTCTTC. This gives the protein CASSFSGHEQFF.

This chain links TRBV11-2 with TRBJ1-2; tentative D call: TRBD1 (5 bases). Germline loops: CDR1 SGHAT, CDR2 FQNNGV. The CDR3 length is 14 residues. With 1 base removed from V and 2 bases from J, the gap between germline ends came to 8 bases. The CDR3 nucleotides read TGTGCCAGCAGCTTAGGGGGCGAGAACTATGGCTACACCTTC. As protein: CASSLGGENYGYTF.

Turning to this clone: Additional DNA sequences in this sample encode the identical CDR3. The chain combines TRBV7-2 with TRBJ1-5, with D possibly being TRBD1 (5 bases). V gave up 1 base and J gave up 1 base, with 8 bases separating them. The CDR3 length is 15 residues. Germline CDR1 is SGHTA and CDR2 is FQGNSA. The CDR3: CASSLVGGSNQPQHF. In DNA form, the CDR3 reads TGTGCCAGCAGCTTAGTCGGGGGGAGCAATCAGCCCCAGCATTTT.

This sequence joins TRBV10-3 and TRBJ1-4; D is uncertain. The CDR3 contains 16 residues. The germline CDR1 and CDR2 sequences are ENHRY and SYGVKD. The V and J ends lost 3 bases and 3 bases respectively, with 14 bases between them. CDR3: CAISEVLSQANEKLFF. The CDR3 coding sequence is TGTGCCATCAGTGAAGTTCTGTCCCAGGCTAATGAAAAACTGTTTTTT.

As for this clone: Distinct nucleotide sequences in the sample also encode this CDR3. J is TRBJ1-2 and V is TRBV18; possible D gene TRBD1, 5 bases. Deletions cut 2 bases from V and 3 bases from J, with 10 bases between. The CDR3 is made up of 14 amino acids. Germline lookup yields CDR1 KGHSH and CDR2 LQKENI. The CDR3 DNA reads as TGTGCCAGCTCACCAGGGGGGAATGACTATGGCTACACCTTC. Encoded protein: CASSPGGNDYGYTF.